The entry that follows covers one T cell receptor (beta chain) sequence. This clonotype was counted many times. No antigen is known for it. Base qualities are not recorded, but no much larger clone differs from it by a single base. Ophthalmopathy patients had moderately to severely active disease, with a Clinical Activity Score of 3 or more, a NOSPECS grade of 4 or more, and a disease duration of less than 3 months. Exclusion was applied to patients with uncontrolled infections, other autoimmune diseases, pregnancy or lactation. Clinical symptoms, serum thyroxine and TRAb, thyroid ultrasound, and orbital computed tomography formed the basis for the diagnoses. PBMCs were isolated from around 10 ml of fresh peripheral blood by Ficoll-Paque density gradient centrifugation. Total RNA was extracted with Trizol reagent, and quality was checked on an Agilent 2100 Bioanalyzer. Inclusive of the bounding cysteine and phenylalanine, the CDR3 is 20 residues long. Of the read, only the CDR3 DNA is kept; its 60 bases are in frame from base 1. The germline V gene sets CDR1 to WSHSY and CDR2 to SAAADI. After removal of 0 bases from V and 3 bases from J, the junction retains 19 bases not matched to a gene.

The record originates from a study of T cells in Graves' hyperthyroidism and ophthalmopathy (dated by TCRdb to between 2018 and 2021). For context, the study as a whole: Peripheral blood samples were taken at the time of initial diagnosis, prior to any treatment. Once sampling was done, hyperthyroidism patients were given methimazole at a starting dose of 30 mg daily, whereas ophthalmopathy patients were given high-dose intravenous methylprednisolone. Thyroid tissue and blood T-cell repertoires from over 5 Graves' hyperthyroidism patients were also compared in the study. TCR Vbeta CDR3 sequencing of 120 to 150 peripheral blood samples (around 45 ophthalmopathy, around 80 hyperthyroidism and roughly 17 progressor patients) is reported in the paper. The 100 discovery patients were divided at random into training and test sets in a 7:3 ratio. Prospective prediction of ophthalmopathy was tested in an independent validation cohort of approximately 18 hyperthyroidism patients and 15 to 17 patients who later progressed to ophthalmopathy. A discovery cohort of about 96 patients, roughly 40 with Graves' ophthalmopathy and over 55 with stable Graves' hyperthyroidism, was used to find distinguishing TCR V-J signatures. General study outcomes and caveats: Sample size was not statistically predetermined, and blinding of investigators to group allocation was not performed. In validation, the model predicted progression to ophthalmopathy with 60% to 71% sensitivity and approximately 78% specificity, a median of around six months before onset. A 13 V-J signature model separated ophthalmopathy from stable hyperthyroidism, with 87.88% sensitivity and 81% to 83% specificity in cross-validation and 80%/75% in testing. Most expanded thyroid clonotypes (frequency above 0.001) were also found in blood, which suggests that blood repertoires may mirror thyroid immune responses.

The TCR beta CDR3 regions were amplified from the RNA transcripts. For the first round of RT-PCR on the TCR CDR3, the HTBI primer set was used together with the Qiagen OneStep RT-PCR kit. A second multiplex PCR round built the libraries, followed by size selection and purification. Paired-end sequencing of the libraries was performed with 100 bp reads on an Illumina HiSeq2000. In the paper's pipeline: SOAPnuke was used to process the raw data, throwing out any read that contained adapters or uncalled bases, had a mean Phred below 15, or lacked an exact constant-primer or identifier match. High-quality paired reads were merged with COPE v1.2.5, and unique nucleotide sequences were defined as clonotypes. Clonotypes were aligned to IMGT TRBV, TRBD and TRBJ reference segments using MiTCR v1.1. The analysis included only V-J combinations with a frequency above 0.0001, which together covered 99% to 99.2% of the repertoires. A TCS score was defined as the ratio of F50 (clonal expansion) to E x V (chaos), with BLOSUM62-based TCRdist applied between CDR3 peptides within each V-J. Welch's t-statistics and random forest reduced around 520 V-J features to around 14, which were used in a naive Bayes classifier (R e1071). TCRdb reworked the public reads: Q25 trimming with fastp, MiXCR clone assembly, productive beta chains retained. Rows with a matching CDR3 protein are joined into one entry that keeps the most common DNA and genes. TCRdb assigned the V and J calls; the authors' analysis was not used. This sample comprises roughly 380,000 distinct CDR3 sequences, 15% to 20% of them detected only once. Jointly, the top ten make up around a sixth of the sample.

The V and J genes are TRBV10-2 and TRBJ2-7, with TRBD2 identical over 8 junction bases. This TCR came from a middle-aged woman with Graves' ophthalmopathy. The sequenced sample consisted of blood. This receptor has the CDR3 CASSESKEARIGGGNYEQYF. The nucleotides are TGCGCCAGCAGTGAGTCGAAAGAGGCTAGGATTGGCGGGGGGAACTACGAGCAGTACTTC.